Following are 18 T cell receptor beta chains from one sample sequenced in a study of T-cell memory formation after mild COVID-19. In TCRdb, the 5' RACE reads were re-called with MiXCR into one record per CDR3 protein. The data contain under 300,000 distinct CDR3 sequences, approximately 7.6% of them seen just once; the ten biggest clones take up 20% to 25%. What was sequenced was PBMCs or a T cell subset sorted from them (not recorded which). The receptors come from a man younger than 30 who had mild COVID-19 (a few samples of this study predate the infection). Cell type and time point are not known.

This clonotype was counted ten times or more. The chain recombines TRBV5-1 with TRBJ2-2; D ambiguous. The V gene lost 4 bases and the J gene lost 11 bases, with 12 bases spanning the gap. This CDR3 contains 12 residues. Germline assignment: CDR1 SGHRS and CDR2 YFSETQ. The CDR3 coding sequence is TGCGCCAGCAGCGCCCTGGCGGACGAGCTGTTTTTT. Translated, it gives CASSALADELFF.

This clonotype appeared many times. This rearrangement joins TRBV10-3 to TRBJ2-2; D assignment may be TRBD1 or TRBD2 (5 bases each). The V gene lost 5 bases and the J gene lost 6 bases, with 16 bases spanning the gap. CDR1 and CDR2 (germline): ENHRY, SYGVKD. This CDR3 is built from 15 residues. DNA for the CDR3: TGTGCCATCAGTTCCGGGACCGAGCACGCCGGGGAGCTGTTTTTT. Translated, it gives CAISSGTEHAGELFF.

This chain joins TRBV18 and TRBJ1-1, with D tentatively TRBD1 (6 bases). This CDR3 has 16 amino acids. In germline, CDR1 is KGHSH, CDR2 LQKENI. V shed 3 bases and J shed 1 base, with 15 bases lying between them. CDR3 DNA: TGTGCCAGCTCACCGCGAAGGGGGGACGGGAACACTGAAGCTTTCTTT. Its protein is CASSPRRGDGNTEAFF.

The genes are TRBV7-9 and TRBJ1-6; the D gene is possibly TRBD1 (6 bases). The CDR3 is 14 amino acids. Germline values: CDR1 SEHNR, CDR2 FQNEAQ (reference sequence). V lost 5 bases to trimming and J lost 7 bases, with 12 bases between them. In DNA, the CDR3 is TGTGCCAGCAGCCCGAATGACAGGAATTCACCCCTCCACTTT. This codes for CASSPNDRNSPLHF. Supplemented by reference TRBV7-9 and TRBJ1-6, the full variable domain reads DTGVSQNPRHKITKRGQNVTFRCDPISEHNRLYWYRQTLGQGPEFLTYFQNEAQLEKSRLLSDRFSAERPKGSFSTLEIQRTEQGDSAMYLCASSPNDRNSPLHFGNGTRLTVT.

This clonotype was seen ten or more times. V usage is TRBV5-6 and J usage is TRBJ2-6; 7 bases are a match to TRBD1. This CDR3 has 15 amino acids. Per the germline V gene, CDR1 is SGHDT and CDR2 is YYEEEE. With 4 bases clipped from V and 5 bases from J, the junction kept 6 bases outside the gene matches. The CDR3 region has the DNA TGTGCCAGCAGCCCCGACAGGGCTCGGGCCAACGTCCTGACTTTC. Its translation: CASSPDRARANVLTF.

Comments on this clonotype: A read error may account for a junction end that differs from germline. The V gene is TRBV7-2, the J gene TRBJ2-2; maybe TRBD2 (5 bases). The CDR3 sequence is 12 residues long. Germline CDR1 SGHTA, CDR2 FQGNSA. The DNA for the CDR3 is TGTGCCAGCAGCTTAGGCCCCGGGGAGCTGATTTTT. Its protein is CASSLGPGELIF.

This clonotype showed up just a few times. The CDR3 DNA reads as TGTGCCACCAGCCGGGGGTTTGGACAGGGGTACGATACGCAGTATTTT. It is translated as CATSRGFGQGYDTQYF. The chain employs TRBV15 and TRBJ2-3; 9 nucleotides line up with TRBD1. There are 16 residues in the CDR3. The V gene end was trimmed by 5 bases and the J gene end by 6 bases; junction bases not matched to a gene: 12. Germline V gives CDR1 LNHNV, CDR2 YYDKDF (reference sequence).

This clonotype has ten or more counts. The chain couples TRBV4-2 to TRBJ2-2, with no clear D. CDR1 and CDR2 from the germline V gene are LGHNA and YNFKEQ. The V gene lost 0 bases and the J gene lost 4 bases, with 6 bases spanning the gap. The CDR3 extends over 14 amino acids. CDR3 bases: TGTGCCAGCAGCCAAGATCCTAGCACCGGGGAGCTGTTTTTT. It translates to CASSQDPSTGELFF.

This clonotype was observed at least ten times. CDR3: CASRSAATDEQYF. The CDR3 DNA reads as TGTGCCAGCAGGTCCGCAGCGACCGACGAGCAGTACTTC. The rearrangement links TRBV7-9 to TRBJ2-7; D gene unclear. The CDR3 is 13 residues long. Trimming removed 6 bases at V and 5 bases at J, with 14 bases between. Germline V lookup: CDR1 SEHNR, CDR2 FQNEAQ (reference sequence).

CDR3 nucleotides: TGTGCCAGCAGCCCTTCGTTTGGTCAAGAGACCCAGTACTTC. The encoded protein is CASSPSFGQETQYF. This chain joins TRBV11-3 and TRBJ2-5; D remains ambiguous. V was cut by 5 bases and J by 2 bases, with 12 bases left in between. Looked up from germline, CDR1 is SGHNT and CDR2 is YENEEA. This CDR3 region has 14 residues.

The chain links TRBV7-9 to TRBJ2-5, with 7 bases matching TRBD2. Germline CDR1 and CDR2: SEHNR and FQNEAQ (reference sequence). V shed 2 bases and J 4 bases; nucleotides not matched to a gene: 4. The CDR3 runs to 14 residues. The CDR3 DNA reads as TGTGCCAGCAGCTTAAGCGGGGTCGTAGAGACCCAGTACTTC. Residues: CASSLSGVVETQYF.

This clonotype was detected a few times. This chain links TRBV5-5 with TRBJ1-1, with D possibly matching TRBD1 (5 bases). Trimming cost V 0 bases and J 1 base, with 13 bases left between them. This CDR3 spans 16 amino acids. CDR1 is SGHKS and CDR2 is YYEKEE in the germline V gene (reference sequence). The CDR3 DNA is TGTGCCAGCAGCTTGGGAGGGAGTCAGGGGAACACTGAAGCTTTCTTT. This encodes CASSLGGSQGNTEAFF. The complete variable domain, with remaining parts taken from reference TRBV5-5 and TRBJ1-1, reads DAGVTQSPTHLIKTRGQQVTLRCSPISGHKSVSWYQQVLGQGPQFIFQYYEKEERGRGNFPDRFSARQFPNYSSELNVNALLLGDSALYLCASSLGGSQGNTEAFFGQGTRLTVV.

The rearrangement joins TRBV2 to TRBJ2-5; TRBD1 is a possible D gene (8 bases). Germline assignment: CDR1 SNHLY and CDR2 FYNNEI. There are 14 residues in the CDR3. Deletions cut 6 bases from V and 5 bases from J, with 16 bases between. CDR3 amino acids: CASSGQGGRETQYF. The CDR3 nucleotides read TGTGCCAGCAGCGGACAGGGAGGGCGGGAGACCCAGTACTTC.

This clonotype was detected many times. J is TRBJ1-5 and V is TRBV25-1; the D is unclear. The CDR3 totals 13 residues. Germline lookup yields CDR1 MGHDK and CDR2 SYGVNS. Trimming left V 4 bases short and J 3 bases short, with 7 bases between. As DNA, the CDR3 is TGTGCCAGCAGTGCGGCAGCCAATCAGCCCCAGCATTTT. Amino acids: CASSAAANQPQHF.

This clonotype was observed many times. The chain uses TRBV7-9 and TRBJ2-5; no reliable D call. V was clipped by 4 bases and J by 2 bases, with 11 bases between them. Germline V gene data show CDR1 as SEHNR and CDR2 as FQNEAQ (reference sequence). CDR3 length: 14 residues. The chain's CDR3 is CASSYIQVQETQYF. The CDR3 bases are TGTGCCAGCAGCTATATCCAGGTTCAAGAGACCCAGTACTTC.

V usage is TRBV4-3 and J usage is TRBJ2-4, with TRBD1 identical over 8 bases. V shed 2 bases and J 14 bases; nucleotides not matched to a gene: 8. CDR3 size: 13 residues. Germline V gene sequence: CDR1 LGHNA, CDR2 YSLEER. CDR3 DNA sequence: TGCGCCAGCAGCCAAAACCAGGGGGGACAGGAGTACTTC. Protein sequence: CASSQNQGGQEYF.

The chain links TRBV5-1 to TRBJ1-1; no firm D call. The V end was cut by 0 bases, the J end by 1 base, with 10 bases between. Germline CDR1 reads SGHRS; CDR2 reads YFSETQ. The CDR3 extends over 15 amino acids. The CDR3, as DNA: TGCGCCAGCAGCTTGGTTTGGCAACCGAACACTGAAGCTTTCTTT. This sequence encodes CASSLVWQPNTEAFF.

This clonotype turned up a few times. This chain connects TRBV6-6 to TRBJ2-5; 7 nucleotides line up with TRBD1. The ends lost 7 bases at V and 0 bases at J; junction bases unmatched: 5. Germline V gives CDR1 MNHNY, CDR2 SVGAGI (reference sequence). CDR3 length: 14 residues. The CDR3 reads CASTLTGYQETQYF. The CDR3 coding sequence is TGTGCCAGCACCCTGACAGGGTACCAAGAGACCCAGTACTTC.